This entry features one T cell receptor beta chain sequence. Its antigen is as yet unknown. V shed 0 bases and J 4 bases; nucleotides not matched to a gene: 19. The CDR3 contains 19 residues. The germline V gene encodes CDR1 SGHNT and CDR2 YYREEE (reference sequence). The data are from a study of T-cell reconstitution after alpha-beta-depleted transplantation in children. Overall study findings and caveats: Some patients' high day-60 TCRbeta diversity was traced to surviving recipient T cells and thymic progenitors. Reported findings indicate that, about two months after transplant, alpha-beta T cells came from several hundred expanded clones, which were derived from non-depleted graft cells.

A TCRbeta library incorporating unique molecular identifiers was prepared. A single record per CDR3 protein comes from TCRdb applying MiXCR to the PCR reads. This table has around 960,000 distinct CDR3 sequences, about 31% appearing once. The chain employs TRBV5-4 and TRBJ2-7; TRBD1 matches at 7 bases. The source was PBMCs, mostly from graft donor cells, collected 360 days after TCRalphabeta/CD19-depleted stem cell transplant. The TCR originated in a boy younger than two who had a stem cell transplant for SCID, so the T cells may come from the graft donor. CDR3 in DNA: TGTGCCAGCAGCTTGGATTCCACACCCACAGGGGCGTCTCCTTACGAGCAGTACTTC. Translating gives CASSLDSTPTGASPYEQYF.